This entry lists 20 T cell receptor beta chains sequenced from one sample in a study of blood T cell repertoires in COVID-19. Libraries were prepared by immunoSEQ multiplex PCR; TCRdb keeps only in-frame clonotypes and omits some of them. The table has 200,000 to 250,000 clones, 80% to 90% seen once. Sequences were obtained from PBMCs or T cells enriched from blood (not recorded which). The receptors stem from a woman aged 18-29 years in a cohort exposed to, infected with or recovered from COVID-19 (not recorded which).

This clone appeared once. The gene calls are TRBV19 and TRBJ1-5, with 7 positions matching TRBD1. Germline V gene sequence: CDR1 LNHDA, CDR2 SQIVND (reference sequence). J lost 5 bases, V lost 5 bases, and 18 bases had no gene match. CDR3 length: 18 residues. The CDR3: CASSPPAFEQGQYQPQHF. CDR3 coding DNA: TGTGCCAGTAGTCCCCCGGCATTCGAACAGGGGCAATATCAGCCCCAGCATTTT.

The chain couples TRBV5-6 to TRBJ1-4; no clear D gene. Per the germline V gene, CDR1 is SGHDT and CDR2 is YYEEEE. The CDR3 loop spans 15 amino acids. Deletions cut 1 base from V and 8 bases from J, with 15 bases between. CDR3 sequence (DNA): TGTGCCAGCAGCTTGAGAGGCAGCAGATGGGAAAAACTGTTTTTT. Translating it yields CASSLRGSRWEKLFF.

The genes are TRBV28 and TRBJ2-2; D gene ambiguous. CDR1 is MDHEN and CDR2 is SYDVKM in the germline V gene. This CDR3 region has 13 residues. The V end was cut by 7 bases, the J end by 2 bases, with 8 bases between. This chain's CDR3 is CASTNPNTGELFF. The CDR3, as DNA: TGTGCCAGCACTAACCCTAACACCGGGGAGCTGTTTTTT. The full variable domain, rest sourced from reference TRBV28 and TRBJ2-2, is DVKVTQSSRYLVKRTGEKVFLECVQDMDHENMFWYRQDPGLGLRLIYFSYDVKMKEKGDIPEGYSVSREKKERFSLILESASTNQTSMYLCASTNPNTGELFFGEGSRLTVL.

The rearrangement links TRBV3-1 (or the pseudogene TRBV3-2) to TRBJ1-2; the D is unclear. V dropped 0 bases and J dropped 5 bases, with 7 bases sitting between them. Germline V gene lookup returns CDR1 LGHDT and CDR2 YNNKEL (reference sequence). The CDR3 covers 13 residues. The DNA of the CDR3 is TGTGCCAGCAGCCAAGATTCGGTTTATGGCTACACCTTC. Translating it yields CASSQDSVYGYTF.

This rearrangement joins TRBV27 to TRBJ2-4; D may be TRBD2 (6 bases). There are 16 residues in the CDR3. Germline V CDR1 and CDR2: MNHEY, SMNVEV (reference sequence). V dropped 4 bases and J dropped 6 bases, with 19 bases sitting between them. The CDR3, as DNA: TGTGCCAGCAGTTCAAGACTAGTCCCGGAAGGAAACATTCAGTACTTC. Translating gives CASSSRLVPEGNIQYF.

Only one count was recorded for this clone. The chain employs TRBV18 and TRBJ1-3; TRBD1 matches 8 bases. V trimming: 6 bases; J trimming: 4 bases; junction bases outside the gene matches: 14. This CDR3 is built from 17 residues. Germline assignment: CDR1 KGHSH and CDR2 LQKENI. CDR3 coding DNA: TGTGCCAGCTCCCCAAGACAGGGGTCCCCTTCCGGAAACACCATATATTTT. Amino acid sequence: CASSPRQGSPSGNTIYF.

This clone is a singleton in its sample. The chain combines TRBV12-3 or TRBV12-4 with TRBJ1-2; D is unclear. This CDR3 region has 12 residues. Trimming pared 3 bases from V and 3 bases from J, leaving 5 bases between. CDR3 sequence reads: CASSLDYYGYTF. DNA for the CDR3: TGTGCCAGCAGTTTGGACTACTATGGCTACACCTTC.

The gene calls are TRBV7-9 and TRBJ1-3, with a possible D match to TRBD1 (5 bases). The CDR3 is made up of 9 amino acids. Per the germline V gene, CDR1 is SEHNR and CDR2 is FQNEAQ (reference sequence). Here the CDR3 reads CLRSVKGYF. The CDR3 coding sequence is TGTCTTCGAAGCGTAAAGGGGTATTTT. Combining the CDR3 with reference TRBV7-9 and TRBJ1-3 gives the whole variable domain DTGVSQNPRHKITKRGQNVTFRCDPISEHNRLYWYRQTLGQGPEFLTYFQNEAQLEKSRLLSDRFSAERPKGSFSTLEIQRTEQGDSAMYLCLRSVKGYFGEGSWLTVV.

V usage is TRBV5-5 and J usage is TRBJ1-2; 9 bases line up with TRBD1. The CDR3 has 16 amino acids. CDR1 is SGHKS and CDR2 is YYEKEE in the germline V gene (reference sequence). V was clipped by 2 bases and J by 5 bases; unmatched bases: 10. CDR3 sequence (DNA): TGTGCCAGCAGCTTTCTATTCCCGGGACAGGGTTATGGCTACACCTTC. Translating gives CASSFLFPGQGYGYTF.

The V and J genes are TRBV5-1 and TRBJ2-2; 9 nucleotides align to TRBD1. The CDR3 is 15 amino acids. Looked up from germline, CDR1 is SGHRS and CDR2 is YFSETQ. Trimming cost V 4 bases and J 3 bases; bases outside gene matches: 4. The CDR3 coding sequence is TGCGCCAGCAGCCAGGGACAGGGCCACACCGGGGAGCTGTTTTTT. The encoded protein is CASSQGQGHTGELFF.

This clone has just a few counts. The chain has TRBV19 and TRBJ2-1, with 12 bases matching TRBD2. The V gene's germline CDR1 is LNHDA and CDR2 SQIVND (reference sequence). CDR3 length equals 12 residues. The chain's CDR3 is CASRTSGIEQFF. CDR3 coding DNA: TGTGCGTCGAGGACTAGCGGGATTGAGCAGTTCTTC.

The chain is built from TRBV5-6 and TRBJ2-1; 10 nucleotides align to TRBD2. CDR1 and CDR2 (germline): SGHDT, YYEEEE. V gave up 3 bases and J gave up 7 bases; unmatched junction bases: 4. The CDR3 contains 14 residues. CDR3 protein: CASSSSGSLNEQFF. CDR3 nucleotides: TGTGCCAGCAGCTCTAGCGGGAGTTTGAATGAGCAGTTCTTC. The full variable domain, its missing parts supplied by reference TRBV5-6 and TRBJ2-1, is DAGVTQSPTHLIKTRGQQVTLRCSPKSGHDTVSWYQQALGQGPQFIFQYYEEEERQRGNFPDRFSGHQFPNYSSELNVNALLLGDSALYLCASSSSGSLNEQFFGPGTRLTVL.

This chain joins TRBV6-2 or TRBV6-3 and TRBJ2-3; D is ambiguous. CDR3 size: 13 residues. Germline V gene lookup returns CDR1 MNHEY and CDR2 SVGEGT. V shed 4 bases and J shed 6 bases, with 11 bases lying between them. CDR3 DNA: TGTGCCAGCAGTTTCACTTGGCGGGATACGCAGTATTTT. This encodes CASSFTWRDTQYF.

The J gene is TRBJ1-4, the V gene TRBV10-2; D unclear. There are 14 residues in the CDR3. CDR1 is WSHSY and CDR2 is SAAADI in the germline V gene. The V gene lost 4 bases and the J gene lost 11 bases, with 17 bases spanning the gap. The CDR3 spells CASSAEDLREKLFF. The CDR3 region has the DNA TGCGCCAGCAGTGCGGAGGACCTCCGAGAGAAACTGTTTTTT.

This sequence joins TRBV25-1 and TRBJ2-1, with 9 positions matching TRBD2. Unmatched junction bases numbered 3, after V lost 8 bases and J lost 1 base. Per germline, CDR1 MGHDK and CDR2 SYGVNS. The CDR3 runs to 14 residues. The chain's CDR3 is CASGTSGSYNEQFF. The CDR3 bases are TGTGCCAGCGGTACTAGCGGGTCCTACAATGAGCAGTTCTTC.

The chain employs TRBV11-3 and TRBJ2-1; D possibly corresponds to TRBD2 (6 bases). The CDR3 runs 16 residues. V shed 6 bases and J shed 5 bases, with 20 bases lying between them. Germline V CDR1 and CDR2: SGHNT, YENEEA. Here the CDR3 reads CASSYGGTWGDNEQFF. The CDR3 DNA follows: TGTGCCAGCAGTTACGGTGGGACTTGGGGGGACAATGAGCAGTTCTTC.

The genes are TRBV2 and TRBJ2-5, with D perhaps TRBD2 (6 bases). Trimming left V 6 bases short and J 5 bases short, with 10 bases between. CDR1 and CDR2 (germline): SNHLY, FYNNEI. The CDR3 is 12 residues long. CDR3 sequence (DNA): TGTGCCAGCAGGGGGGAGGTGGAGACCCAGTACTTC. Encoded protein: CASRGEVETQYF.

This rearrangement joins TRBV28 to TRBJ1-2; 7 nucleotides match TRBD1. Trimming at V came to 6 bases and at J to 8 bases, leaving 12 bases not matched to a gene. Germline V gene data show CDR1 as MDHEN and CDR2 as SYDVKM. This CDR3 is built from 14 residues. CDR3 loop: CASSETGMGMGYTF. Here the CDR3 DNA reads TGTGCCAGCAGCGAGACAGGGATGGGGATGGGCTACACCTTC.

The V and J genes are TRBV5-8 and TRBJ2-1; D unclear. There are 14 residues in the CDR3. V was clipped by 0 bases and J by 8 bases, with 12 bases between them. In germline, CDR1 is SGHTS, CDR2 YDEGEE. The CDR3 nucleotides read TGTGCCAGCAGCTTGGAGAGAGCTTCGGATGAGCAGTTCTTC. It specifies CASSLERASDEQFF.

The chain recombines TRBV3-1 (or the pseudogene TRBV3-2) with TRBJ2-2; D call uncertain. V lost 1 base and J lost 2, with 8 bases in between. This CDR3 is 15 amino acids long. Germline V gene data show CDR1 as LGHDT and CDR2 as YNNKEL (reference sequence). DNA for the CDR3: TGTGCCAGCAGCCAAGGGCGGAGTAACACCGGGGAGCTGTTTTTT. As protein: CASSQGRSNTGELFF.